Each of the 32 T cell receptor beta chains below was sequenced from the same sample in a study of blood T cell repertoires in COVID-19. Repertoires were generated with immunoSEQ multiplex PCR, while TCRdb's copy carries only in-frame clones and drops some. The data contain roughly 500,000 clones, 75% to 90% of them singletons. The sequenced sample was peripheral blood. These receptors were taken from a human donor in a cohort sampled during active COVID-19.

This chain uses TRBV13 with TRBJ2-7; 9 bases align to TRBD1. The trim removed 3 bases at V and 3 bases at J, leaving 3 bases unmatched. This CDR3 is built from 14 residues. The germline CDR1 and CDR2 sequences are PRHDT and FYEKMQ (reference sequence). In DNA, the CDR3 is TGTGCCAGCAGCTTCGGGACAGGGAACTACGAGCAGTACTTC. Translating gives CASSFGTGNYEQYF.

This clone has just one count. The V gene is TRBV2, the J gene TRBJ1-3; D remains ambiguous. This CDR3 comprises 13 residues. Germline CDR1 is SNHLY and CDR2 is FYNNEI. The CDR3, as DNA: TGTGCTCATAGAGGGAACTCTGGAAACACCATATATTTT. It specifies CAHRGNSGNTIYF. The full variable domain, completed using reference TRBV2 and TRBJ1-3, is EPEVTQTPSHQVTQMGQEVILRCVPISNHLYFYWYRQILGQKVEFLVSFYNNEISEKSEIFDDQFSVERPDGSNFTLKIRSTKLEDSAMYFCAHRGNSGNTIYFGEGSWLTVV.

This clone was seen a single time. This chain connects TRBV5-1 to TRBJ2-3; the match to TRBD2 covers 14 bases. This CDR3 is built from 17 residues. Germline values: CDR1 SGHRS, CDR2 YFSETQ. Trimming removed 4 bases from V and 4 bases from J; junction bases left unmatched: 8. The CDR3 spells CASSTGLAGGLADTQYF. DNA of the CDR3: TGCGCCAGCAGCACCGGACTAGCGGGAGGTCTTGCAGATACGCAGTATTTT.

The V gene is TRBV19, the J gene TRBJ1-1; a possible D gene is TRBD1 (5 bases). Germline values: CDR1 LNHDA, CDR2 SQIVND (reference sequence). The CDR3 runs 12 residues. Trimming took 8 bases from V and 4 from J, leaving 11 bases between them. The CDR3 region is CASFGGGTEAFF. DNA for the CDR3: TGTGCCAGTTTCGGGGGAGGCACTGAAGCTTTCTTT.

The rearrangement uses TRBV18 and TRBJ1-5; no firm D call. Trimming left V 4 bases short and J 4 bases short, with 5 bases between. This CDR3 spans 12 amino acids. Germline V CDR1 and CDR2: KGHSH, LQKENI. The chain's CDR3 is CASSHQNQPQHF. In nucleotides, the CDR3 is TGTGCCAGCTCACATCAGAATCAGCCCCAGCATTTT.

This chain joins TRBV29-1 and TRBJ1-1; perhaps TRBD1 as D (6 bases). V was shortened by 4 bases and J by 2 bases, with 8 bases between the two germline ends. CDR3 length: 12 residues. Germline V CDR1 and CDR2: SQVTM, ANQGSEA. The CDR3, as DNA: TGCAGCGTTGGGACAGCAAACACTGAAGCTTTCTTT. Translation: CSVGTANTEAFF.

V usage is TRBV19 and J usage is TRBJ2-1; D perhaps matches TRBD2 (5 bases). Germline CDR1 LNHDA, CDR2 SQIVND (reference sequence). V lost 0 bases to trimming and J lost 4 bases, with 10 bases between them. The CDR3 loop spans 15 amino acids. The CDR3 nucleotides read TGTGCCAGTAGTATAGATGGCGGGTTATACAATGAGCAGTTCTTC. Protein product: CASSIDGGLYNEQFF. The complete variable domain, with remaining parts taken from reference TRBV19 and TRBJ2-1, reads DGGITQSPKYLFRKEGQNVTLSCEQNLNHDAMYWYRQDPGQGLRLIYYSQIVNDFQKGDIAEGYSVSREKKESFPLTVTSAQKNPTAFYLCASSIDGGLYNEQFFGPGTRLTVL.

The CDR3 is CASSWGGPTGELFF. The CDR3 DNA follows: TGTGCCAGCAGTTGGGGGGGTCCGACCGGGGAGCTGTTTTTT. The chain uses TRBV6-6 and TRBJ2-2, with 7 bases fitting TRBD2. Germline V CDR1 and CDR2: MNHNY, SVGAGI (reference sequence). The V and J ends lost 4 bases and 5 bases, in that order; junction bases with no gene match: 4. This CDR3 spans 14 amino acids.

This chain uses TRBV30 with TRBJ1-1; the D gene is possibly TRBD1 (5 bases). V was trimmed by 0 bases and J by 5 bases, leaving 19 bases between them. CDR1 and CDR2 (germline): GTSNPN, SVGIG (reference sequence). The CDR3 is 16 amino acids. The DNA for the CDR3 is TGTGCCTGGAGTGTACAGGAGAATTGGGTGAGGACTGAAGCTTTCTTT. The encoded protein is CAWSVQENWVRTEAFF.

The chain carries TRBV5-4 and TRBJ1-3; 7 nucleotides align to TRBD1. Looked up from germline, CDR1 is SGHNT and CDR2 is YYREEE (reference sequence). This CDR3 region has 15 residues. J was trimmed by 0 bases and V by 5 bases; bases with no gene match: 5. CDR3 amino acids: CASSPRDSSGNTIYF. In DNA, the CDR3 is TGTGCCAGCAGTCCCAGGGACAGCTCTGGAAACACCATATATTTT.

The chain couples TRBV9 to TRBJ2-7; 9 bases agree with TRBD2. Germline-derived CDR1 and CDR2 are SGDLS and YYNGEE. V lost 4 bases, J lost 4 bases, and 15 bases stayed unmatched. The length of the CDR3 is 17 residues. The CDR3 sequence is CASSPGISGRTGYEQYF. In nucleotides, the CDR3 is TGTGCCAGCAGCCCGGGGATTAGCGGGAGAACGGGATACGAGCAGTACTTC.

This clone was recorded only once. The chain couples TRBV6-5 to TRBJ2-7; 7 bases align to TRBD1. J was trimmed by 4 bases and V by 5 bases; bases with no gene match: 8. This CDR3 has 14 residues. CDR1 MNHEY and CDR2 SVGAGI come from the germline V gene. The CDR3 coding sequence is TGTGCCAGCAGTCAACAGGGGAACCCGTACGAGCAGTACTTC. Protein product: CASSQQGNPYEQYF.

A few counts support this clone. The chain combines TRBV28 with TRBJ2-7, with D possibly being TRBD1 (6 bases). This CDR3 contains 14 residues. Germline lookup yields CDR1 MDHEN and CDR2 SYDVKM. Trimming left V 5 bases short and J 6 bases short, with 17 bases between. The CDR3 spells CASSAAGAPREQYF. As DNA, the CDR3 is TGTGCCAGCAGTGCCGCAGGGGCCCCACGCGAGCAGTACTTC.

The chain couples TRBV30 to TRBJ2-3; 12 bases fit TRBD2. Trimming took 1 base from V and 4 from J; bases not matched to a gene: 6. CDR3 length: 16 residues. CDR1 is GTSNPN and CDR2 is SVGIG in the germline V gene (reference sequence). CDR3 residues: CAWSALAGGPSDTQYF. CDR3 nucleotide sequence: TGTGCCTGGAGTGCTCTAGCGGGAGGGCCCTCAGATACGCAGTATTTT.

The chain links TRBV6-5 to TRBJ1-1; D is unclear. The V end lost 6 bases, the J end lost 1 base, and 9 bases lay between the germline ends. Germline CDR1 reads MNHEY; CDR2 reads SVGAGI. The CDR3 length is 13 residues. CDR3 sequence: CASSTYQNTEAFF. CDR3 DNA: TGTGCCAGCAGCACCTACCAGAACACTGAAGCTTTCTTT.

The CDR3 here is CASSRRGGVLNTEAFF. The CDR3 nucleotides are TGTGCCAGCAGCCGCCGGGGAGGCGTTTTGAACACTGAAGCTTTCTTT. V gene TRBV7-9 combines with J gene TRBJ1-1, with no clear D. Germline lookup yields CDR1 SEHNR and CDR2 FQNEAQ (reference sequence). The CDR3 is made up of 16 amino acids. V lost 5 bases and J lost 0, with 16 bases in between.

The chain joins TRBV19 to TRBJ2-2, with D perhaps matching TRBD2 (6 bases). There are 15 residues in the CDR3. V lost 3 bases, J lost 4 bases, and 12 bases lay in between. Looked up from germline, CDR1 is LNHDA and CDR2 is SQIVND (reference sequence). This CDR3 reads CASSIRDGSTGELFF. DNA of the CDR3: TGTGCCAGTAGTATCCGGGACGGGAGCACCGGGGAGCTGTTTTTT.

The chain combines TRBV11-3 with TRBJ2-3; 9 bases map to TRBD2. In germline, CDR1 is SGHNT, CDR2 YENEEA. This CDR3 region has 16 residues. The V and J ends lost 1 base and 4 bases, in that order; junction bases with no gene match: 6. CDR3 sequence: CASSLGVSGSPDTQYF. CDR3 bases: TGTGCCAGCAGCTTAGGGGTTAGCGGGAGCCCAGATACGCAGTATTTT.

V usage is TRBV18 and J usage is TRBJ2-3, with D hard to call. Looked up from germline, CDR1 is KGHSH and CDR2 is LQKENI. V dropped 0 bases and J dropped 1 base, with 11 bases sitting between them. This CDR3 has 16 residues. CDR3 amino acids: CASSPPGAQGTDTQYF. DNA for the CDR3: TGTGCCAGCTCACCACCGGGCGCGCAGGGCACAGATACGCAGTATTTT.

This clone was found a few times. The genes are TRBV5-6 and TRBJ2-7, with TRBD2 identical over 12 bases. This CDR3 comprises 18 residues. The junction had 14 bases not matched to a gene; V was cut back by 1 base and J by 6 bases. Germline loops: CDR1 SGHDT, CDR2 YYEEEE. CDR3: CASSLRLAGGWGKLEQYF. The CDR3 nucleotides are TGTGCCAGCAGCTTGAGGCTAGCGGGAGGGTGGGGAAAACTCGAGCAGTACTTC.

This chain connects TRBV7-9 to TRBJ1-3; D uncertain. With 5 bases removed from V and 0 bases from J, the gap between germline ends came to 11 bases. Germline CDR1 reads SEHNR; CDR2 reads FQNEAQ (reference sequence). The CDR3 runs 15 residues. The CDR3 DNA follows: TGTGCCAGCAGCCAGACACTGGGCTCTGGAAACACCATATATTTT. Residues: CASSQTLGSGNTIYF.

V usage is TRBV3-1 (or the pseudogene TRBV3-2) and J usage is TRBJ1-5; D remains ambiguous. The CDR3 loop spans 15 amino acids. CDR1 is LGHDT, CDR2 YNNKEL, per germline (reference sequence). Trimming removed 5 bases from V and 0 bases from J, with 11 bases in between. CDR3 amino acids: CASSGSGYSNQPQHF. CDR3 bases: TGTGCCAGCAGCGGCTCGGGTTATAGCAATCAGCCCCAGCATTTT.

The CDR3 sequence is CAWNDRGIEKLFF. CDR3 nucleotide sequence: TGTGCCTGGAACGACAGGGGGATTGAAAAACTGTTTTTT. The chain has TRBV30 and TRBJ1-4, with 9 bases that match TRBD1. CDR1 and CDR2 from the germline V gene are GTSNPN and SVGIG (reference sequence). This CDR3 has 13 residues. Trimming removed 4 bases from V and 7 bases from J; junction bases left unmatched: 4.

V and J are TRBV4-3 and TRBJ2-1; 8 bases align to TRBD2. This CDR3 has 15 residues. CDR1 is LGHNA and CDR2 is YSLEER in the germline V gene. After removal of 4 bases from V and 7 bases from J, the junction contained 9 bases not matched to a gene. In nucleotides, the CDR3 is TGCGCCAGCAGCCTAGGAGCGGGAGCGGCTAATGAGCAGTTCTTC. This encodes CASSLGAGAANEQFF.

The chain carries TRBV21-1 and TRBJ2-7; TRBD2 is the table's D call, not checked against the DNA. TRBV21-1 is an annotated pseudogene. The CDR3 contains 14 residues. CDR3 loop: CASSPNGTRNEQYF. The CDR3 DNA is TGTGCCAGCAGCCCTAATGGGACTCGAAACGAGCAGTACTTC.

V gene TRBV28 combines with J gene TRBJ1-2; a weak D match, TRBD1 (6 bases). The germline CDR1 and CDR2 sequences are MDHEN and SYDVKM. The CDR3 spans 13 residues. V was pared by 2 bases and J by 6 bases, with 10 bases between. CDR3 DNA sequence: TGTGCCAGCAGTTTAACAGGGAGGGATGGCTACACCTTC. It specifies CASSLTGRDGYTF.

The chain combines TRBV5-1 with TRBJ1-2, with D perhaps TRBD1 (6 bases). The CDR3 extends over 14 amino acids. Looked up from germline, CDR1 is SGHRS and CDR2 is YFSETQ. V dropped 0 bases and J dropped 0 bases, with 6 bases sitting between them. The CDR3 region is CASSLGQANYGYTF. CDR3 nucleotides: TGCGCCAGCAGCTTGGGACAGGCTAACTATGGCTACACCTTC. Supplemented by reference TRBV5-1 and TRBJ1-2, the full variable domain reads KAGVTQTPRYLIKTRGQQVTLSCSPISGHRSVSWYQQTPGQGLQFLFEYFSETQRNKGNFPGRFSGRQFSNSRSEMNVSTLELGDSALYLCASSLGQANYGYTFGSGTRLTVV.

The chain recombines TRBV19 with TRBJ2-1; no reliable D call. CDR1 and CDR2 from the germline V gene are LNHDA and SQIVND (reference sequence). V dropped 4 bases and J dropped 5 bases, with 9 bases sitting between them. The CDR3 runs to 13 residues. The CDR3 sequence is CASSTVKNNEQFF. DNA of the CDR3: TGTGCCAGTAGTACGGTTAAGAACAATGAGCAGTTCTTC.

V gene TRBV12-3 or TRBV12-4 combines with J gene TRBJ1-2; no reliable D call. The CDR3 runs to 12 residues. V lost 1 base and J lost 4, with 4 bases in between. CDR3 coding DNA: TGTGCCAGCAGTTTAGACAGCTATGGCTACACCTTC. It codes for CASSLDSYGYTF.

The CDR3 loop reads CAWSVEGASQPQHF. As DNA, the CDR3 is TGTGCCTGGAGTGTAGAGGGGGCCTCTCAGCCCCAGCATTTT. The rearrangement uses TRBV30 and TRBJ1-5; TRBD1 agrees at 7 bases. The CDR3 consists of 14 residues. Germline-derived CDR1 and CDR2 are GTSNPN and SVGIG (reference sequence). The J segment lost 6 bases and the V segment lost 0 bases, leaving 5 bases of the junction unmatched.

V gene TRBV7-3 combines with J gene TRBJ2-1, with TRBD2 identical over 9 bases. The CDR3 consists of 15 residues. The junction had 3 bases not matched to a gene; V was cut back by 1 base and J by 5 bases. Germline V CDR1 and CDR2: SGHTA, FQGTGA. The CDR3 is CASSLRLAANNEQFF. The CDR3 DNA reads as TGTGCCAGCAGCTTAAGACTAGCGGCTAACAATGAGCAGTTCTTC.

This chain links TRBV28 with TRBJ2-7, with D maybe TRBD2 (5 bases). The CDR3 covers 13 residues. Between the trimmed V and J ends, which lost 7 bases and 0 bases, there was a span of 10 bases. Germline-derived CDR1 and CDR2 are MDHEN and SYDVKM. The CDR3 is CASNLASSYEQYF. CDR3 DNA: TGTGCCAGCAATCTAGCCAGCTCCTACGAGCAGTACTTC.